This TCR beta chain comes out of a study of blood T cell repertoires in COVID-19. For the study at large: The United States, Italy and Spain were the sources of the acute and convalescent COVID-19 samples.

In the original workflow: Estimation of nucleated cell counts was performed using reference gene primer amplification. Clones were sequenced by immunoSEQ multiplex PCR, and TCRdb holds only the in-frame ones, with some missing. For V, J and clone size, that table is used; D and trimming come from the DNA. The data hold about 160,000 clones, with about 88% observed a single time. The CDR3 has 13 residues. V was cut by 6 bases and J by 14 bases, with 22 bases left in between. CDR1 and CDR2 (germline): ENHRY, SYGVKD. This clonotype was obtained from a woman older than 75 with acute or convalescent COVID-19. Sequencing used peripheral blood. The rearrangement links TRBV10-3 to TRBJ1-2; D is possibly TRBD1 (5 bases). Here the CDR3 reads CAISSPGEAEVTF. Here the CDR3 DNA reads TGTGCCATCAGCTCCCCGGGGGAGGCGGAGGTGACCTTC.